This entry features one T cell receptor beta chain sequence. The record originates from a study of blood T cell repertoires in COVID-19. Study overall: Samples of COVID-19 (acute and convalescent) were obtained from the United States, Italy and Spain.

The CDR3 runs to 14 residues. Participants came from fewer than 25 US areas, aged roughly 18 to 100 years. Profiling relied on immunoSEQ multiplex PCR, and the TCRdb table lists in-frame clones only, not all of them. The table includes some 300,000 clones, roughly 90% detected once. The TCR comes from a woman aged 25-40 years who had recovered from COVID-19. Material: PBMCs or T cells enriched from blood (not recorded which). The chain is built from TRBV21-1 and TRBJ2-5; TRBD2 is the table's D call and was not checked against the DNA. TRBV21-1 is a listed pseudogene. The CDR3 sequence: CAGSTYSPQETQYF. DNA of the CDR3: TGTGCCGGATCCACGTATAGCCCCCAAGAGACCCAGTACTTC.